This TCR beta chain was identified during a study of T cell repertoires in ileal Crohn's disease. With 5 bases clipped from V and 7 bases from J, the junction kept 9 bases outside the gene matches. The CDR3 consists of 15 residues. Germline loops: CDR1 SGHNT, CDR2 YYREEE (reference sequence). Regarding time point: neoterminal ileum biopsy at postoperative endoscopy, about 6 months after surgery. The protocol was immunoSEQ multiplex PCR, while the TCRdb copy is restricted to in-frame clones and leaves out a portion. The sample lists 13,000 or so clones; about 77% were seen once. V usage is TRBV5-4 and J usage is TRBJ2-1; 10 positions agree with TRBD2. This TCR derives from an adult with Crohn's disease. The sequencing sample was made of ileal tissue. In nucleotides, the CDR3 is TGTGCCAGCAGACAAGCGGGGGGGCCGCGGAATGAGCAGTTCTTC. Translating it yields CASRQAGGPRNEQFF.